Listed here is a single T cell receptor (beta chain). The target antigen is unknown. Compared with germline, one end of the junction differs, possibly owing to a read error. The germline gives CDR1 SNHLY, CDR2 FYNNEI. This CDR3 has 15 residues. This sample was taken from a study of cytomegalovirus exposure and HLA in healthy donors. Points from the study as a whole: Differences between HLA loci emerged in a later analysis of TCR association rates, with DRB1 most and HLA-C fewest. As was reported, the classifier diagnosed cytomegalovirus status with high specificity and sensitivity.

PCR employed 60 Vbeta and 13 Jbeta primers. Sequencing used immunoSEQ multiplex PCR; TCRdb keeps in-frame clones, though not all of them. Of about 120,000 clones detected, under 90% appear once; the ten largest clones hold around 4%. The sequence derives from a woman in her thirties in good health and CMV-seronegative. The chain links TRBV2 to TRBJ2-1; perhaps TRBD2 as D (6 bases). Input material: PBMCs. CDR3 protein: CASSYSREYYNGQFF. The CDR3 nucleotides are TGTGCCAGCAGTTACTCCCGGGAGTACTACAATGGGCAGTTCTTC.